This entry describes one T cell receptor (beta chain). The data stem from a study of blood T cell repertoires in COVID-19. Study background: T cells, B-cell-depleted T cells, or PBMCs supplied cDNA or gDNA.

Data came from immunoSEQ multiplex PCR; TCRdb stores just in-frame clones and leaves some out. Here the sample spans under 300,000 clones, 80% to 90% being singletons. The CDR3 contains 14 residues. The germline V gene encodes CDR1 DFQATT and CDR2 SNEGSKA (reference sequence). V lost 3 bases and J lost 0, with 6 bases in between. Categorization into cohorts depended on clinical history that participants reported. Two negative PCRs, clearance, or symptom resolution characterized the recovered Cohort 3 donors. The V and J genes are TRBV20-1 and TRBJ1-6; D remains ambiguous. This receptor was obtained from a young woman who had recovered from COVID-19. Sequencing was carried out using PBMCs or T cells enriched from blood (not recorded which). CDR3 region: CSASWASYNSPLHF. The CDR3 DNA is TGCAGTGCTAGTTGGGCCTCCTATAATTCACCCCTCCACTTT.